This record concerns one TCR beta chain sequence. The antigen remains undetermined. This CDR3 region has 18 residues. The germline V gene encodes CDR1 ENHRY and CDR2 SYGVKD. Germline trimming cut 3 bases from V and 1 base from J; bases unmatched to any gene: 12. Generated by immunoSEQ multiplex PCR, the TCRdb table keeps only in-frame clones and is missing some. This sample carries some 86,000 clones, 90% to 95% of them seen once, and the ten largest clones take 5.5% to 7%. This entry belongs to a study of graft-versus-host responses after intestinal transplantation. Looking at the study overall: Recipients were given multivisceral, liver-intestinal, or isolated intestinal transplants. Tacrolimus and steroids were given for around 3 years to all recipients after anti-thymocyte globulin induction.

Study-wide results and caveats: Recipient marrow harbored GvH clones, some of which surfaced first in ileum or blood.

The TCR was taken from a human donor who received an intestinal transplant. This rearrangement joins TRBV10-3 to TRBJ1-3, with TRBD1 matching over 7 bases. Sample: unstimulated CD8+ T cells sorted from spleen or lymph node cells, taken before intestinal transplant. The CDR3 loop is CAISEGLGRGLSGNTIYF. The CDR3 DNA sequence: TGTGCCATCAGTGAAGGGCTTGGAAGGGGGCTATCTGGAAACACCATATATTTT.